This T cell receptor beta chain was recorded in a study of PD-1 blockade in classical Hodgkin lymphoma. This table comes from immunoSEQ multiplex PCR, and its TCRdb copy is limited to in-frame clones, with some not included. The data hold fewer than 95,000 clones, with 75% to 85% observed a single time. Comment on this clone: Its specificity is not known.

Documented time point: cycle 4 day 1 (C4D1), after less than 7 weeks of nivolumab. All the patients suffered relapse after autologous stem cell transplantation, and brentuximab vedotin exposure differed. This CDR3 has 14 amino acids. Germline V CDR1 and CDR2: SGHTA, FQGNSA. V lost 6 bases and J lost 4; bases outside the gene matches: 9. General study results and limits: Complete responders possessed baseline diversity comparable to newly diagnosed patients. TCR diversity rose significantly by C4D1 in CD4+ but not CD8+ cells. As was reported, newly diagnosed patients showed lower baseline TCR diversity than healthy donors did.

Sequences were derived from peripheral blood mononuclear cells (PBMCs), sampled before the fourth cycle of nivolumab. The clonotype originates from a human donor with classical Hodgkin lymphoma. The V call is TRBV7-2, the J call TRBJ2-7; 7 bases are a match to TRBD2. CDR3 coding DNA: TGTGCCAGCAGGGAGGGCGGGAGTCGATACGAGCAGTACTTC. Amino acids: CASREGGSRYEQYF.